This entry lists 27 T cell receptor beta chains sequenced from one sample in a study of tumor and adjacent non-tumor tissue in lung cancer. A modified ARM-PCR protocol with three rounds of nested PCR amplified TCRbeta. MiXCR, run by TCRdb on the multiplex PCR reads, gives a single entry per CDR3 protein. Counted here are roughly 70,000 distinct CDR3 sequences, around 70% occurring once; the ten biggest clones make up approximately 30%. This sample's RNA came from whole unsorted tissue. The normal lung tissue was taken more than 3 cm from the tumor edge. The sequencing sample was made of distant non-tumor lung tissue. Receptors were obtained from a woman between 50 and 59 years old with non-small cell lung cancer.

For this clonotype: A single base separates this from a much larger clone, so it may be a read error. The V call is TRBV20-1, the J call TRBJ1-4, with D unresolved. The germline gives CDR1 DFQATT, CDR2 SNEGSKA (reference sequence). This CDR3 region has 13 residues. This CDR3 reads CSAREANNEKLLF. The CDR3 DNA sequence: TGCAGTGCTAGAGAGGCAAACAATGAAAAACTGCTTTTT.

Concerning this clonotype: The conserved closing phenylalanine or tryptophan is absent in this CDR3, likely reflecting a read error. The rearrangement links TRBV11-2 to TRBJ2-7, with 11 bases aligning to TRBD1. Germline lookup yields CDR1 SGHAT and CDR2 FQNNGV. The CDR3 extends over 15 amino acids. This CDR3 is CANSLVGQGASEQYL. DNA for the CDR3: TGTGCCAACAGCTTAGTTGGACAGGGGGCATCCGAGCAGTACCTC.

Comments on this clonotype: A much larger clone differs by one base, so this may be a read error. The CDR3 spells CASSRRGIDLQYF. CDR3 DNA: TGTGCCAGCAGCCGACGAGGAATAGACCTTCAGTACTTC. The rearrangement uses TRBV12-3 or TRBV12-4 and TRBJ2-7; no clear D. The CDR3 consists of 13 residues. V was shortened by 6 bases and J by 10 bases, with 19 bases between the two germline ends.

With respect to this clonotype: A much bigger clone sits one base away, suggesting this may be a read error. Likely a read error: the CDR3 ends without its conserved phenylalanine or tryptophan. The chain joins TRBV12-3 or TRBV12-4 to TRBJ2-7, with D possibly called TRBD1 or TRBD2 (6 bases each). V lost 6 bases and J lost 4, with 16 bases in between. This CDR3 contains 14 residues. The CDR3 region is CASRPPGAPYEQYS. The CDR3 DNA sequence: TGTGCCAGCAGACCCCCGGGGGCGCCATACGAGCAGTACTCC.

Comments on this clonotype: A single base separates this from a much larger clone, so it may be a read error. The CDR3: CASRGAGRTCEQYF. The CDR3 DNA follows: TGTGCCAGCAGGGGAGCCGGGAGGACCTGCGAGCAGTACTTC. The chain uses TRBV6-2 or TRBV6-3 and TRBJ2-7; the match to TRBD2 covers 7 bases. Trimming took 6 bases from V and 6 from J; bases not matched to a gene: 11. Germline-derived CDR1 and CDR2 are MNHEY and SVGEGT. This CDR3 is built from 14 residues.

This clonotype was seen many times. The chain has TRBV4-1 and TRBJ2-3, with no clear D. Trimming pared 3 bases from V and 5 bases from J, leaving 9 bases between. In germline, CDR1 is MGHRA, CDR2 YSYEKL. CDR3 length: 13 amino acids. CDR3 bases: TGCGCCAGCAGCCAGGGCCCTTTAGATACGCAGTATTTT. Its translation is CASSQGPLDTQYF.

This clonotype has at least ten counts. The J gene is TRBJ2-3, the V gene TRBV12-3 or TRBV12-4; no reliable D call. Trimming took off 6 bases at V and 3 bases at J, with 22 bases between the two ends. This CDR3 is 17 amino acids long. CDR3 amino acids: CASSPLLGPRKTDTQYF. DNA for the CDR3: TGTGCCAGCAGCCCCCTCCTTGGCCCTCGAAAAACAGATACGCAGTATTTT.

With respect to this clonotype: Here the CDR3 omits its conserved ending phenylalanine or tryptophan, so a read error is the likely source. This CDR3 reads CASNPQEDTEAFI. In DNA form, the CDR3 reads TGTGCCAGCAACCCACAGGAGGACACTGAAGCTTTCATT. This sequence joins TRBV6-2 or TRBV6-3 and TRBJ1-1; D possibly corresponds to TRBD1 (5 bases). V dropped 7 bases and J dropped 3 bases, with 12 bases sitting between them. Germline CDR1 MNHEY, CDR2 SVGEGT. This CDR3 is 13 amino acids long.

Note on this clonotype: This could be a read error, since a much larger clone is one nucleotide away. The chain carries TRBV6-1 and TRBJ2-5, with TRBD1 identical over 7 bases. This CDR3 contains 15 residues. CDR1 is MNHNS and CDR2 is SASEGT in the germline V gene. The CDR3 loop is CVSSVSTGMIETQYF. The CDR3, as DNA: TGTGTCAGCAGTGTTTCGACAGGGATGATAGAGACCCAGTACTTC.

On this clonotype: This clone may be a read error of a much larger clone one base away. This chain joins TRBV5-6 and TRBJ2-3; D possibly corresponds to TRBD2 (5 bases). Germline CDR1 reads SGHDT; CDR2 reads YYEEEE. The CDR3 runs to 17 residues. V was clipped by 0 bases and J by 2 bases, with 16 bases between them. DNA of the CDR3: TGTGCCAGCAGCTTGGTAGGAGCGGCCGAGTTCACAGATACGCAGTATTTT. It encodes CASSLVGAAEFTDTQYF.

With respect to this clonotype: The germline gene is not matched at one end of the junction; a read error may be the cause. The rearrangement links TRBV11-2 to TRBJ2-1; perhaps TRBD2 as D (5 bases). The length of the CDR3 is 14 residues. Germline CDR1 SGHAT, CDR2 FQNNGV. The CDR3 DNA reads TGTGCCAGCAACCTCCTAGCCCAATACAATGAGGAGTTCTTC. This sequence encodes CASNLLAQYNEEFF.

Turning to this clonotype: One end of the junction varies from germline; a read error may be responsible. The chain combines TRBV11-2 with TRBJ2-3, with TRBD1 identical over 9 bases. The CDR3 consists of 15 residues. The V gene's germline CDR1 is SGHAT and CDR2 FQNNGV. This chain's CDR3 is CVSSRGQGCTDTQYF. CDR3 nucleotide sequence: TGTGTCAGCAGCCGCGGACAGGGGTGCACAGATACGCAGTATTTT. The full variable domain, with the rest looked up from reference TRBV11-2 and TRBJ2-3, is EAGVAQSPRYKIIEKRQSVAFWCNPISGHATLYWYQQILGQGPKLLIQFQNNGVVDDSQLPKDRFSAERLKGVDSTLKIQPAKLEDSAVYLCVSSRGQGCTDTQYFGPGTRLTVL.

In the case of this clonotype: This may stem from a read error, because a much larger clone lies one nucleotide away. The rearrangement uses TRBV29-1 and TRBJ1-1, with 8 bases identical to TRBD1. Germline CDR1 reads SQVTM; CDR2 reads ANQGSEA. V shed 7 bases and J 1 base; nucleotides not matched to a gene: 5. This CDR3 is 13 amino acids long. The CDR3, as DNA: TGCAGCGCTCGGACAGGGACGAACACTGAAGCTTTCTTT. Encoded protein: CSARTGTNTEAFF.

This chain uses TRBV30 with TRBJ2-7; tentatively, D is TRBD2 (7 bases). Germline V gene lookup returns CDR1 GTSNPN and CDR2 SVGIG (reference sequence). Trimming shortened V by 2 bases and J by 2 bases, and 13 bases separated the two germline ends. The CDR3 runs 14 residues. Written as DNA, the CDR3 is TGTGCCTGGAGTCTGGGGGGGGGCGCCTACGAGCAGTACTTC. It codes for CAWSLGGGAYEQYF.

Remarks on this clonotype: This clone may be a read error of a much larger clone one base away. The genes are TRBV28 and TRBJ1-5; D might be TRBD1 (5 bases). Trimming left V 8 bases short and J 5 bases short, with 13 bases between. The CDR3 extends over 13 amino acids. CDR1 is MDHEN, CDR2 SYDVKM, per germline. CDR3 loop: CASYQGIDQPQHF. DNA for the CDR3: TGTGCCAGCTACCAGGGAATAGATCAGCCCCAGCATTTT.

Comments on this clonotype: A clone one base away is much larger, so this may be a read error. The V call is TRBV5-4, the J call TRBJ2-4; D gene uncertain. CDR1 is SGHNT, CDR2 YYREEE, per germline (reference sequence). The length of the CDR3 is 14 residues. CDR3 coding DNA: TGTGCCAGCAGCCCGGACCCCTCCAAAGACATTAAGTACTTC. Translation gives CASSPDPSKDIKYF. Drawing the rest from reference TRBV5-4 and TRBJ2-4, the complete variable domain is ETGVTQSPTHLIKTRGQQVTLRCSSQSGHNTVSWYQQALGQGPQFIFQYYREEENGRGNFPPRFSGLQFPNYSSELNVNALELDDSALYLCASSPDPSKDIKYFGAGTRLSVL.

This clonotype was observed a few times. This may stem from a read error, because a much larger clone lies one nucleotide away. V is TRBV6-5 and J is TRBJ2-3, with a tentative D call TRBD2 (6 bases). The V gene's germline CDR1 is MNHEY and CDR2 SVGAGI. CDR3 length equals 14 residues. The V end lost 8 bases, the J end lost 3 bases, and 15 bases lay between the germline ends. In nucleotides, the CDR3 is TGTGCCAGCGGCCCCGGAGGGGAAACAGATACGCAGTATTTT. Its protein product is CASGPGGETDTQYF.

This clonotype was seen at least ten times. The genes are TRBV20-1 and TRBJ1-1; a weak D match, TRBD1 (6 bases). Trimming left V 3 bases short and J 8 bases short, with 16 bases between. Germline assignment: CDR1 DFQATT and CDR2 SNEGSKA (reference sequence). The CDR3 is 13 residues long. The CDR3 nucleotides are TGCAGTGCTAGGCGACCCCAGGGGACCGAAGCTTTCTTT. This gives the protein CSARRPQGTEAFF.

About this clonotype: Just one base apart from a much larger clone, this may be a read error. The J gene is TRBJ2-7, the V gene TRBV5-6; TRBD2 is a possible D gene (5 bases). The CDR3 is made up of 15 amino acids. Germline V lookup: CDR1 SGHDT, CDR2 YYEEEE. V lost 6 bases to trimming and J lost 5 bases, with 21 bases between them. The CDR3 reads CASNPGVGMSHEQYF. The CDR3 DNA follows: TGTGCCAGCAACCCCGGGGTAGGCATGTCCCACGAGCAGTACTTC.

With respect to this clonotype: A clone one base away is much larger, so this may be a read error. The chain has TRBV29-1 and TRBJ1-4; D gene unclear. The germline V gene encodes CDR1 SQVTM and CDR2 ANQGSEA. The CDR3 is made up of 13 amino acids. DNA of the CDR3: TGCAGCGTCTACAGTGCAACTAATGAAAATCTGTTTTTT. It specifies CSVYSATNENLFF.

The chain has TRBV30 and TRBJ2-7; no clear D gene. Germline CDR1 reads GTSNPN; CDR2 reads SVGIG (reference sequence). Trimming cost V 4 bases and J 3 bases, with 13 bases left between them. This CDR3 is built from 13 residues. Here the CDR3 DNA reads TGTGCCTGGACTAGGACCGCGAGCTACGAGCAGTACTTC. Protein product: CAWTRTASYEQYF.

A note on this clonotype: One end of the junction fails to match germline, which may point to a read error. CDR3 in amino acids: CVSSLDIAGGSYNEQFF. The CDR3 DNA sequence: TGTGTCAGCAGCTTAGACATAGCGGGAGGCTCCTACAATGAGCAGTTCTTC. This chain connects TRBV11-2 to TRBJ2-1, with TRBD2 matching over 10 bases. This CDR3 region has 17 residues. Looked up from germline, CDR1 is SGHAT and CDR2 is FQNNGV.

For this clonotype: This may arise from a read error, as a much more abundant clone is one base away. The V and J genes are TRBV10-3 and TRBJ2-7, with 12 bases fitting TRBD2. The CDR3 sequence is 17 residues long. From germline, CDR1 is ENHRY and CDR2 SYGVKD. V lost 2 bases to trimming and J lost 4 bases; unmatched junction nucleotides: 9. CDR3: CAISEPGLAGKNYEQYF. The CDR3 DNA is TGTGCCATCAGTGAGCCCGGACTAGCGGGAAAAAATTACGAGCAGTACTTC.

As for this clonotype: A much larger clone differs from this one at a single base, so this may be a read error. The CDR3 sequence: CNAIDSSYNSPLHF. DNA of the CDR3: TGCAATGCTATAGACAGCTCCTATAATTCACCCCTCCACTTT. The chain uses TRBV20-1 and TRBJ1-6; perhaps TRBD1 as D (5 bases). The CDR3 sequence is 14 residues long. CDR1 and CDR2 from the germline V gene are DFQATT and SNEGSKA (reference sequence).

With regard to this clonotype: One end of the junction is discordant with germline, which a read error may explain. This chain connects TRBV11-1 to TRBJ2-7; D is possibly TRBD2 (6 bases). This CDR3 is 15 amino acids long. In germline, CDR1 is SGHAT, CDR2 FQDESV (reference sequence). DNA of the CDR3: TGTGCCAGCAGCTTAGTCGGGACTGTAACATACGAGCAATACTTC. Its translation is CASSLVGTVTYEQYF.

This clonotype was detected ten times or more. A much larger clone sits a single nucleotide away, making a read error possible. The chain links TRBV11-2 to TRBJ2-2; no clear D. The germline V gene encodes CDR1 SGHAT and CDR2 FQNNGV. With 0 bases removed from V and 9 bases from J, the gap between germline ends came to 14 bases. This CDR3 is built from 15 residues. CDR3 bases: TGTGCCAGCAGCTTAGAGGCGGCAGCCACGAGGGAGCTGTTTTTT. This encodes CASSLEAAATRELFF.

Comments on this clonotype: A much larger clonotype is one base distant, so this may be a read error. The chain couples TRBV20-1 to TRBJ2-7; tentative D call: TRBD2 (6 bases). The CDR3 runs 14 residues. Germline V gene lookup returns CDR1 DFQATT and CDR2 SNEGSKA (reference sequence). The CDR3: CSAAGTPPSYERYF. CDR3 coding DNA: TGCAGTGCGGCCGGGACTCCGCCCTCCTACGAGCGGTACTTC.